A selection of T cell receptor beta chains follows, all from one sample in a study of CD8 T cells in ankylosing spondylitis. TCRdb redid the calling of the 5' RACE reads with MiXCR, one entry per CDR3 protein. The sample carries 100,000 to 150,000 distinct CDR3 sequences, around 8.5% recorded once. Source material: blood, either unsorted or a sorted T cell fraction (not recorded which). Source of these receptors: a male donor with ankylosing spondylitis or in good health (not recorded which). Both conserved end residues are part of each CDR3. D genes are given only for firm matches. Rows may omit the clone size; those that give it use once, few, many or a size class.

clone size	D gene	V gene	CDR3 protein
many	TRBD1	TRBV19	CASSKRDREYEQYF
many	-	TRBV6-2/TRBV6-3	CASSPAGGDTEAFF
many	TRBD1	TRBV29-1	CSVGVTGGSYEQYF
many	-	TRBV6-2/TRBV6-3	CASEGPPQHF
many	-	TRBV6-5	CASSYQGQNSPLHF
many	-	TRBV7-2	CASSSRFATNEKLFF
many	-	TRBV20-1	CSARDRPITDTQYF
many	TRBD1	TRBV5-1	CASSLAWDRPYEQYF
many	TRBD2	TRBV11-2	CASSLEGTSGRYYNEQFF
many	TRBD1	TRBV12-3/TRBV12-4	CASSYSGTGNTGELFF
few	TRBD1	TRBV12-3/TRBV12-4	CASRTGGSGNTIYF
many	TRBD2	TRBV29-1	CSVEDRAGGPYNEQFF
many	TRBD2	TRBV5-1	CASSNGRDYSYEQYF
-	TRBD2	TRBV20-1	CSARLAGGRNEQYF
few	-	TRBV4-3	CASSQDWSLLLNEQYF
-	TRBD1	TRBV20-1	CSARDRVFLTYEQYF
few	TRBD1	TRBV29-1	CSGGDPGQGYEQYF
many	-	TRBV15	CATSRDRQRIYNEQFF